The 25 T cell receptor beta chains listed next were all sequenced from one sample in a study of Graves' ophthalmopathy and Graves' hyperthyroidism (dated by TCRdb to 2016 to 2018). The reads were generated on an Illumina HiSeq 2000. TCR beta CDR3 regions were amplified from RNA transcripts for repertoire sequencing. The first round of RT-PCR was done with HTBI primers and the Qiagen OneStep RT-PCR kit, and was followed by a second round of multiplex PCR, then size selection and purification. The public reads were run again by TCRdb, first through fastp at Q25 and then through MiXCR, and only productive beta chains were kept. Records with the same CDR3 protein are collapsed into one entry carrying the most frequent genes and DNA. For this sample the table gives under 400,000 distinct CDR3 sequences, of which about a sixth were detected only once. In total, the top ten clones hold about 12% of the sample.

Sequenced input: peripheral blood. These receptors were obtained from an adult man with Graves' ophthalmopathy.

This clonotype appeared many times. DNA for the CDR3: TGTGCCAGCAGCGTATCCGGGGGCTCCGGGGAGCTGTTTTTT. This codes for CASSVSGGSGELFF. The chain is built from TRBV9 and TRBJ2-2; D may correspond to TRBD1 or TRBD2 (6 bases each). V was cut by 1 base and J by 6 bases, with 10 bases left in between. Germline V gene data show CDR1 as SGDLS and CDR2 as YYNGEE. This CDR3 has 14 residues.

In regard to this clonotype: A much larger clone is a single base away; this may be a read error. V usage is TRBV6-5 and J usage is TRBJ2-7; TRBD1 matches at 10 bases. CDR1 MNHEY and CDR2 SVGAGI come from the germline V gene. The CDR3 length is 15 residues. The CDR3 bases are TGTGTCAGCAGTTATCAGACAGGGGGCAAGAACGAGCAGTACTTC. As protein: CVSSYQTGGKNEQYF.

This clonotype was seen many times. V is TRBV7-9 and J is TRBJ1-1, with D uncertain. Germline V gene sequence: CDR1 SEHNR, CDR2 FQNEAQ (reference sequence). The CDR3 extends over 15 amino acids. Trimming shortened V by 1 base and J by 1 base, and 10 bases separated the two germline ends. This chain's CDR3 is CASSLVWRANTEAFF. The CDR3 DNA is TGTGCCAGCAGCTTAGTCTGGAGAGCGAACACTGAAGCTTTCTTT.

This clonotype was picked up many times. The chain joins TRBV7-8 to TRBJ1-6; 7 nucleotides match TRBD1. Germline V gene data show CDR1 as SGHVS and CDR2 as FQNEAQ. The V segment lost 3 bases and the J segment 11 bases; nucleotides outside the gene matches: 4. The CDR3 sequence is 13 residues long. The CDR3 DNA follows: TGTGCCAGCAGCTTCGACAGGGTCGCACCCCTCCACTTT. This codes for CASSFDRVAPLHF.

The V gene is TRBV30, the J gene TRBJ2-5; the D gene could be TRBD1 or TRBD2 (6 bases each). The length of the CDR3 is 13 residues. Germline CDR1 reads GTSNPN; CDR2 reads SVGIG (reference sequence). Trimming cost V 5 bases and J 5 bases, with 15 bases left between them. The CDR3 coding sequence is TGTGCCTGGCGAATCCGGGGGCAGGAGACCCAGTACTTC. Residues: CAWRIRGQETQYF. Variable domain in full (rest from reference TRBV30 and TRBJ2-5): SQTIHQWPATLVQPVGSPLSLECTVEGTSNPNLYWYRQAAGRGLQLLFYSVGIGQISSEVPQNLSASRPQDRQFILSSKKLLLSDSGFYLCAWRIRGQETQYFGPGTRLLVL.

There are many counts of this clonotype. Being one base from a much bigger clone, this may be a read error. This rearrangement joins TRBV7-2 to TRBJ2-1; D possibly corresponds to TRBD2 (6 bases). Germline CDR1 SGHTA, CDR2 FQGNSA. The ends were cut back, 0 bases at V and 4 bases at J, with 7 bases in the middle. CDR3 length: 14 amino acids. As DNA, the CDR3 is TGTGCCAGCAGCTTAGCGGGGGGTTACAATGAGCAGTTCTTC. It translates to CASSLAGGYNEQFF.

Ten or more counts support this clonotype. The chain joins TRBV24-1 to TRBJ2-2, with TRBD2 as a possible D gene (5 bases). The germline V gene encodes CDR1 KGHDR and CDR2 SFDVKD. Trimming pared 10 bases from V and 4 bases from J, leaving 9 bases between. This CDR3 comprises 12 residues. CDR3: CATDFGTGELFF. CDR3 sequence (DNA): TGTGCCACGGACTTCGGCACCGGGGAGCTGTTTTTT.

This clonotype has just one count. V gene TRBV20-1 combines with J gene TRBJ1-2; D call uncertain. Germline-derived CDR1 and CDR2 are DFQATT and SNEGSKA (reference sequence). The CDR3 loop spans 16 amino acids. Between the trimmed V and J ends, which lost 4 bases and 3 bases, there was a span of 21 bases. The CDR3 loop is CSATLVVETVHYGYTF. CDR3 coding DNA: TGCAGTGCTACACTTGTGGTCGAAACAGTTCACTATGGCTACACCTTC.

This clonotype appeared many times. V and J are TRBV9 and TRBJ2-5; TRBD2 matches at 12 bases. Germline values: CDR1 SGDLS, CDR2 YYNGEE. The CDR3 is 15 amino acids. V shed 6 bases, J shed 5 bases, and the junction held 8 bases outside the gene matches. The CDR3 coding sequence is TGTGCCAGCACTAGCGGGGGGGCCCTGGGGGAGACCCAGTACTTC. As protein: CASTSGGALGETQYF.

This clonotype was observed a handful of times. The chain combines TRBV20-1 with TRBJ2-4, with D perhaps TRBD1 or TRBD2 (6 bases each). The ends were cut back, 0 bases at V and 5 bases at J, with 20 bases in the middle. Germline V gene lookup returns CDR1 DFQATT and CDR2 SNEGSKA (reference sequence). The CDR3 is 17 residues long. CDR3 sequence: CSAREWGRGQGQNIQYF. The CDR3 DNA is TGCAGTGCTAGAGAGTGGGGACGGGGGCAAGGCCAAAACATTCAGTACTTC.

This clonotype has ten or more counts. J is TRBJ2-7 and V is TRBV19; TRBD1 aligns across 8 bases. The CDR3 is 14 amino acids. Germline assignment: CDR1 LNHDA and CDR2 SQIVND (reference sequence). Trimming at V came to 4 bases and at J to 3 bases, leaving 5 bases not matched to a gene. The CDR3 sequence: CASSTGGRNYEQYF. Here the CDR3 DNA reads TGTGCCAGTAGTACAGGGGGCAGGAACTACGAGCAGTACTTC.

This clonotype was found many times. The chain couples TRBV6-1 to TRBJ2-7, with D perhaps matching TRBD2 (6 bases). CDR3 length equals 11 residues. Per germline, CDR1 MNHNS and CDR2 SASEGT. V was cut by 8 bases and J by 5 bases, with 10 bases left in between. The CDR3 loop reads CASQTRDEQYF. CDR3 coding DNA: TGTGCCAGCCAGACTAGAGACGAGCAGTACTTC.

This clonotype was detected ten times or more. The chain combines TRBV5-5 with TRBJ2-4; D is undetermined. Germline V CDR1 and CDR2: SGHKS, YYEKEE (reference sequence). This CDR3 is built from 14 residues. The ends were cut back, 3 bases at V and 0 bases at J, with 7 bases in the middle. CDR3 amino acids: CASSWAKAKNIQYF. Written as DNA, the CDR3 is TGTGCCAGCAGCTGGGCGAAAGCCAAAAACATTCAGTACTTC.

This clonotype was counted at least ten times. This rearrangement joins TRBV6-5 to TRBJ1-1; TRBD1 might be the D (6 bases). V was shortened by 6 bases and J by 0 bases, with 17 bases between the two germline ends. This CDR3 comprises 16 residues. CDR1 is MNHEY and CDR2 is SVGAGI in the germline V gene. The CDR3 sequence: CASRGPIGQLNTEAFF. Here the CDR3 DNA reads TGTGCCAGCAGAGGGCCTATCGGACAGTTGAACACTGAAGCTTTCTTT.

The V call is TRBV30, the J call TRBJ2-7; D not certain. Germline V gives CDR1 GTSNPN, CDR2 SVGIG (reference sequence). The CDR3 covers 12 residues. Trimming took off 0 bases at V and 2 bases at J, with 5 bases between the two ends. Written as DNA, the CDR3 is TGTGCCTGGAGTGTAATTGCCTACGAGCAGTACTTC. Translating gives CAWSVIAYEQYF.

V is TRBV11-2 and J is TRBJ2-5; maybe TRBD2 (5 bases). This CDR3 contains 13 residues. Germline V gene sequence: CDR1 SGHAT, CDR2 FQNNGV. V was trimmed by 1 base and J by 5 bases, leaving 8 bases between them. The CDR3 protein is CASSLVGIETQYF. Written as DNA, the CDR3 is TGTGCCAGCAGCTTAGTCGGGATTGAGACCCAGTACTTC.

This clonotype was observed many times. The chain is built from TRBV9 and TRBJ1-2, with no clear D. Between the trimmed V and J ends, which lost 3 bases and 9 bases, there was a span of 15 bases. Per the germline V gene, CDR1 is SGDLS and CDR2 is YYNGEE. The CDR3 loop spans 13 amino acids. CDR3: CASSAAPLGSYTF. For the CDR3, the DNA is TGTGCCAGCAGCGCGGCCCCACTTGGAAGCTACACCTTC.

This clonotype was picked up many times. The genes are TRBV6-6 and TRBJ2-5, with 9 bases identical to TRBD1. CDR3 length equals 18 residues. J lost 4 bases, V lost 8 bases, and 20 bases had no gene match. Per germline, CDR1 MNHNY and CDR2 SVGAGI (reference sequence). The CDR3 protein is CASLGDRAPAVAGETQYF. The CDR3, as DNA: TGTGCCAGCCTGGGGGACAGGGCGCCTGCGGTAGCGGGAGAGACCCAGTACTTC.

This clonotype was seen at least ten times. CDR3 amino acids: CAWSGTYSGNTIYF. The CDR3 DNA follows: TGTGCCTGGAGTGGGACCTACTCTGGAAACACCATATATTTT. The V gene is TRBV30, the J gene TRBJ1-3; the D is unclear. The germline V and J ends were trimmed by 1 base and 0 bases, with 7 bases remaining between them. Germline V gives CDR1 GTSNPN, CDR2 SVGIG (reference sequence). CDR3 length equals 14 residues.

The sample holds many counts of this clonotype. V is TRBV4-1 and J is TRBJ1-1; no clear D. V was cut by 0 bases and J by 5 bases, with 13 bases left in between. Per germline, CDR1 MGHRA and CDR2 YSYEKL. This CDR3 has 15 amino acids. The CDR3 protein is CASSQDLVPMTEAFF. As DNA, the CDR3 is TGCGCCAGCAGCCAAGATCTGGTTCCAATGACTGAAGCTTTCTTT.

Notes on this clonotype: An end of the junction differs from the germline gene, which may be a read error. This chain joins TRBV19 and TRBJ1-1, with 7 bases that match TRBD1. Germline assignment: CDR1 LNHDA and CDR2 SQIVND (reference sequence). There are 14 residues in the CDR3. The CDR3 loop reads CASRSMDRSTEACF. The DNA of the CDR3 is TGTGCCAGTAGATCCATGGACAGGTCCACTGAAGCTTGCTTT.

This clonotype came up many times. The rearrangement uses TRBV19 and TRBJ2-7; D possibly uses TRBD1 or TRBD2 (5 bases each). The germline V and J ends were trimmed by 3 bases and 3 bases, with 15 bases remaining between them. Germline V CDR1 and CDR2: LNHDA, SQIVND (reference sequence). This CDR3 is 15 amino acids long. CDR3 amino acids: CASSITQEAGYEQYF. The CDR3, as DNA: TGTGCCAGTAGTATCACACAGGAGGCGGGCTACGAGCAGTACTTC.

This clonotype was seen repeatedly, ten times or more. The genes are TRBV20-1 and TRBJ1-1; TRBD1 might be the D (5 bases). The CDR3 is made up of 13 amino acids. Trimming removed 3 bases at V and 11 bases at J, with 19 bases between. CDR1 and CDR2 (germline): DFQATT, SNEGSKA (reference sequence). The CDR3 protein is CSASSDARGSAFF. The CDR3 DNA reads TGCAGTGCTAGTTCCGACGCACGGGGCTCGGCTTTCTTT.

This clonotype was seen more than once but under ten times. Compared with germline, one end of the junction differs, possibly owing to a read error. This chain links TRBV28 with TRBJ1-1, with 9 bases fitting TRBD1. CDR3 length: 13 amino acids. The germline V gene has CDR1 MDHEN and CDR2 SYDVKM. Here the CDR3 DNA reads TGTGCCAGCAGTGTATGGGACAGGGAAGAAGCTTTCTTT. Its translation: CASSVWDREEAFF.

This clonotype was seen many times. The CDR3: CASSPSRVNTEAFF. The CDR3 DNA reads as TGTGCCAGCAGCCCTAGCAGGGTGAACACTGAAGCTTTCTTT. The J gene is TRBJ1-1, the V gene TRBV7-2; D might be TRBD1 (5 bases). The CDR3 is made up of 14 amino acids. V was shortened by 5 bases and J by 0 bases, with 10 bases between the two germline ends. Germline loops: CDR1 SGHTA, CDR2 FQGNSA. The complete variable domain, with remaining parts taken from reference TRBV7-2 and TRBJ1-1, reads GAGVSQSPSNKVTEKGKDVELRCDPISGHTALYWYRQSLGQGLEFLIYFQGNSAPDKSGLPSDRFSAERTGGSVSTLTIQRTQQEDSAVYLCASSPSRVNTEAFFGQGTRLTVV.